This paragraph covers one T cell receptor (beta chain) sequence. Its antigen is still unknown. 5' RACE that incorporated UMI labels was used to prepare the TRB cDNA libraries. TCRdb processed the 5' RACE reads again and assigns one entry to each CDR3 protein, with no DNA. Its table records about 150,000 distinct CDR3 sequences. This record comes from a study of CXCR3-negative and CXCR3-positive naive CD8 T cells. Points from the study as a whole: TRB CDR3 hydrophobicity was greater in CXCR3-positive naive cells than in CXCR3-negative naive cells.

CDR1 and CDR2 (germline): SGHVS, FNYEAQ. This CDR3 is 15 amino acids long. Every CD8+ T cell subset underwent triplicate sorting at 300,000 cells apiece. J is TRBJ2-3 and V is TRBV7-6; TCRdb proposes TRBD2, but this gene call is untestable without DNA. This clonotype was sampled from a human donor in good health. Some clones in this sample may be carry-over from other donors' samples. Sequencing was carried out using naive CXCR3+ CD8+ T cells from blood. Subset: CD45RO-CCR7+CD27+CD95- naive CD8+ T cells expressing CXCR3 (TNR3+). This CDR3 reads CASSPVGPESDTQYF.